These 15 T cell receptor beta chains came from one sample sequenced in a study of T cells in localized non-small cell lung cancer. Assay: immunoSEQ multiplex PCR; the TCRdb copy retains only in-frame clones and omits some. The table records roughly 34,000 clones, around 87% of them present only once. Sequencing was performed on peripheral blood mononuclear cells, taken before any cancer treatment. These receptors were collected from a man between 40 and 75 years old with stage III lung adenocarcinoma.

The J gene is TRBJ2-7, the V gene TRBV10-3; D is undetermined. The germline V and J ends were trimmed by 4 bases and 6 bases, with 10 bases remaining between them. Looked up from germline, CDR1 is ENHRY and CDR2 is SYGVKD. The CDR3 runs 12 residues. CDR3 sequence: CAISAQIGEQYF. In DNA, the CDR3 is TGTGCCATCAGTGCCCAAATAGGCGAGCAGTACTTC.

CDR3 sequence: CASTSGTMNTGELFF. The CDR3 DNA reads TGTGCCAGCACCTCCGGGACTATGAACACCGGGGAGCTGTTTTTT. The genes are TRBV2 and TRBJ2-2, with 7 bases fitting TRBD2. The CDR3 consists of 15 residues. J lost 1 base, V lost 7 bases, and 6 bases had no gene match. Germline CDR1 SNHLY, CDR2 FYNNEI.

This clone showed up just once. The rearrangement links TRBV28 to TRBJ1-6; D unclear. V was pared by 7 bases and J by 8 bases, with 15 bases between. CDR1 is MDHEN and CDR2 is SYDVKM in the germline V gene. This CDR3 comprises 14 residues. The CDR3 protein is CASIRGQNHSPLHF. The DNA of the CDR3 is TGTGCCAGCATCCGAGGGCAAAATCATTCACCCCTCCACTTT.

V is TRBV10-3 and J is TRBJ1-5, with D unclear. Trimming took off 0 bases at V and 5 bases at J, with 8 bases between the two ends. There are 14 residues in the CDR3. In germline, CDR1 is ENHRY, CDR2 SYGVKD. CDR3 DNA: TGTGCCATCAGTGAGTCTCAAGGCTATCAGCCCCAGCATTTT. Translation gives CAISESQGYQPQHF.

In nucleotides, the CDR3 is TGTGCCAGCAGCTTAGCGGTTGTTTCTAGCGGACAAGAGACCCAGTACTTC. As protein: CASSLAVVSSGQETQYF. J is TRBJ2-5 and V is TRBV7-8; 7 bases are a match to TRBD2. J lost 2 bases, V lost 0 bases, and 9 bases had no gene match. The CDR3 is made up of 17 amino acids. From germline, CDR1 is SGHVS and CDR2 FQNEAQ.

This clone has just a few counts. V usage is TRBV19 and J usage is TRBJ2-4; the D gene is possibly TRBD2 (6 bases). The CDR3 has 13 residues. In germline, CDR1 is LNHDA, CDR2 SQIVND (reference sequence). V was cut by 3 bases and J by 8 bases, with 11 bases left in between. This CDR3 reads CASSIFREDIQYF. CDR3 in DNA: TGTGCCAGTAGTATTTTCAGGGAGGACATTCAGTACTTC.

The gene calls are TRBV11-2 and TRBJ2-1, with a possible D match to TRBD1 (6 bases). CDR3 size: 15 residues. V was cut by 7 bases and J by 7 bases, with 20 bases left in between. Germline CDR1 is SGHAT and CDR2 is FQNNGV. The CDR3 sequence is CASTRQAASTNEQFF. CDR3 nucleotides: TGTGCCAGCACCCGACAGGCGGCCTCCACAAATGAGCAGTTCTTC.

This clone was observed a few times. V gene TRBV29-1 combines with J gene TRBJ2-3; 7 nucleotides agree with TRBD1. Germline-derived CDR1 and CDR2 are SQVTM and ANQGSEA. CDR3 length: 11 amino acids. The CDR3 loop is CTYRGTNTQYF. The CDR3 DNA is TGCACCTACAGGGGAACAAATACGCAGTATTTT.

This clone appeared once. The J gene is TRBJ2-3, the V gene TRBV29-1, with unresolved D. The CDR3 runs to 17 residues. The V end was cut by 7 bases, the J end by 2 bases, with 25 bases between. Germline V lookup: CDR1 SQVTM, CDR2 ANQGSEA. The CDR3 bases are TGCAGCGGAAAGGCCCTGCAAACAGCCCCCCTCACAGATACGCAGTATTTT. As protein: CSGKALQTAPLTDTQYF.

This clone was detected only once. The chain couples TRBV19 to TRBJ1-6; 10 nucleotides match TRBD1. Germline V gene lookup returns CDR1 LNHDA and CDR2 SQIVND (reference sequence). Germline trimming cut 3 bases from V and 9 bases from J; bases unmatched to any gene: 5. The CDR3 runs 15 residues. The CDR3 reads CASSIRRDRGSPLHF. CDR3 sequence (DNA): TGTGCCAGTAGTATTCGAAGGGACAGGGGTTCACCCCTCCACTTT.

The chain uses TRBV6-6 and TRBJ2-2, with D possibly TRBD2 on 6 matching bases. The germline CDR1 and CDR2 sequences are MNHNY and SVGAGI (reference sequence). This CDR3 region has 14 residues. The V and J ends lost 10 bases and 2 bases respectively, with 14 bases between them. The CDR3 protein is CANRLAENTGELFF. In DNA form, the CDR3 reads TGTGCCAACAGGTTAGCGGAAAACACCGGGGAGCTGTTTTTT.

The chain recombines TRBV6-5 with TRBJ2-7; D is unclear. V dropped 6 bases and J dropped 3 bases, with 15 bases sitting between them. This CDR3 comprises 14 residues. Germline CDR1 and CDR2: MNHEY and SVGAGI. The CDR3 protein is CASSRTSDGYEQYF. The DNA of the CDR3 is TGTGCCAGCAGCCGAACATCGGACGGCTACGAGCAGTACTTC.

The chain is built from TRBV7-2 and TRBJ2-1, with TRBD1 matching over 7 bases. CDR1 is SGHTA and CDR2 is FQGNSA in the germline V gene. Trimming removed 1 base from V and 7 bases from J; junction bases left unmatched: 7. The CDR3 sequence is 15 residues long. The chain's CDR3 is CASSLGQGRVNEQFF. CDR3 DNA sequence: TGTGCCAGCAGCTTAGGACAGGGAAGGGTGAATGAGCAGTTCTTC.

The V call is TRBV11-2, the J call TRBJ2-5; 8 nucleotides align to TRBD2. Germline CDR1 and CDR2: SGHAT and FQNNGV. The V segment lost 1 base and the J segment 5 bases; nucleotides outside the gene matches: 9. The CDR3 is 16 residues long. The CDR3 coding sequence is TGTGCCAGCAGCTTAGGTCCAAGCGGGGGAAGGGAGACCCAGTACTTC. Translated: CASSLGPSGGRETQYF.

This sequence joins TRBV9 and TRBJ2-3, with D perhaps TRBD2 (6 bases). V lost 4 bases to trimming and J lost 10 bases, with 13 bases between them. The germline CDR1 and CDR2 sequences are SGDLS and YYNGEE. The CDR3 totals 12 residues. The CDR3 region has the DNA TGTGCCAGCAGCCCAAGGGACTCATCGCAGTATTTT. Amino acids: CASSPRDSSQYF.